This T cell receptor (beta chain) was recorded in a study of blood T cells in healthy people across ages. Together with a sample-barcoded 5' primer, a J-beta primer mix was included in a second PCR lasting about 7 to 12 cycles. The template-switch adaptor was a 5' adaptor with 12 random nucleotides. It tagged each cDNA molecule. MiXCR was run by TCRdb on the 5' RACE reads, yielding one entry per CDR3 protein. The sample yields around 1,100,000 distinct CDR3 sequences, around two fifths seen once. This clonotype was picked up a small number of times. What it binds is not known. General study results and limits: Relative to aged donors, long-lived donors carried more naive CD4+ cells and displayed higher diversity. Per million T cells, the diversity of TCR beta decreased roughly linearly as age advanced.

Trimming left V 3 bases short and J 0 bases short, with 8 bases between. The CDR3 is 14 amino acids. Per germline, CDR1 SEHNR and CDR2 FQNEAQ (reference sequence). The sample was blood. The receptor comes from a man between 18 and 29 years old in good health. This sequence joins TRBV7-9 and TRBJ1-2, with a weak D call TRBD1 (6 bases). Here the CDR3 DNA reads TGTGCCAGCAGCTTTGGGACATCTAACTATGGCTACACCTTC. Translation gives CASSFGTSNYGYTF.